This TCR beta chain was identified during a study of CD8 T cells in ankylosing spondylitis. Overall study results and limits: A TCR beta motif of eight highly homologous variants appeared characteristic of ankylosing spondylitis blood. Matched ankylosing spondylitis synovial fluid reportedly showed significant enrichment of disease-linked clones.

This clonotype was seen many times. Antigen: not known. A single record per CDR3 protein comes from TCRdb applying MiXCR to the 5' RACE reads. The sample carries about 200,000 distinct CDR3 sequences, around 24% recorded once. This TCR was sampled from a male donor with ankylosing spondylitis or in good health (not recorded which). Input material: blood, either unsorted or a sorted T cell fraction (not recorded which).

The CDR3 region has the DNA TGTGCCATCGACACCGGGACTAGCGGAGGCGCGACGCAGTATTTT. This encodes CAIDTGTSGGATQYF. This chain uses TRBV10-3 with TRBJ2-3; 11 bases map to TRBD2. CDR1 is ENHRY, CDR2 SYGVKD, per germline. V was clipped by 8 bases and J by 9 bases; unmatched bases: 13. This CDR3 is 15 amino acids long.